This T cell receptor beta chain was recovered during a study of OX40 agonist ivuxolimab in advanced cancers. With regard to the full study: The costimulatory receptor OX40 (CD134) was targeted by ivuxolimab, a fully human IgG2 agonistic monoclonal antibody. Intravenous ivuxolimab was administered to patients every 2 weeks at six dose levels: 0.01, 0.1, 0.3, 1.5, 3 and 10 mg/kg. Of the approximately 53 patients in dose escalation, around 20 had hepatocellular carcinoma, about 15 had melanoma, 9 had renal cell carcinoma and 9 had head and neck cancer. A male proportion of roughly 80% and a mean age of roughly 55 years, ranging from about 20 to 85, were recorded for the dose-escalation cohort. Prior anti-PD-1, anti-PD-L1 or anti-CTLA-4 therapy was permitted, and checkpoint inhibitors had been received by 40% to 50% of dose-escalation patients. Partial responses were achieved by three dose-escalation patients, of whom one had hepatocellular carcinoma and two had cutaneous melanoma. The purpose of peripheral TCRbeta sequencing was to test whether ivuxolimab changed TCR sequence diversity and led to clonal T-cell expansion. The paper reports the monotherapy dose-escalation portion (N = 52 patients) of the phase I ivuxolimab trial.

Trimming removed 4 bases from V and 6 bases from J; the gene matches leave 8 bases unexplained. CDR1 and CDR2 were assigned from the germline V gene as SGHRS and YFSETQ. The CDR3 numbers 14 residues from cysteine through phenylalanine. Only the CDR3 DNA stays, 42 bases, in frame from base 1. For this clone: Its antigen specificity is not known. Base qualities were left out, and no much larger clone turns up one base away.

To sequence the TCRbeta CDR3 region, genomic DNA was isolated from the sorted cells. The immunoSEQ Assay was used for sequencing of TCRbeta CDR3 regions. TCRdb retrieved this table from immuneACCESS and kept in-frame rearrangements only. Not all clones are present; in checked studies, unresolved V genes account for under half, and no reason is known for the remainder. In this sample the table shows around 25,000 clones, around 83% of which occur a single time. Around 15% of the sample goes to the ten largest clones. The trial excluded patients who had a history of autoimmune disease or who were on systemic immunosuppression. Peripheral blood for TCR sequencing was collected from all dose cohorts at baseline, on cycle 4 day 1, and on cycle 7 day 1. Samples came from an open-label, multicenter, first-in-human phase I dose-escalation trial of ivuxolimab. The trial enrolled adults with locally advanced or metastatic head and neck squamous cell, hepatocellular, melanoma or renal cell carcinoma. Before TCR sequencing, CD4+ and CD8+ T cells were separately sorted from peripheral blood.

Study-wide findings and limitations: After ivuxolimab, more expanded clones were found on average in CD8+ T cells than in CD4+ T cells. Low levels of normalized T-cell clonal expansion were also seen in some patients who did not respond. The antigen specificity of the clonally expanded peripheral T cells was not determined. Clonal expansion of both CD4+ and CD8+ blood T cells was observed from baseline to week 6 at doses 0.1 to 3.0 mg/kg. In the 0.1-3.0 mg/kg groups, partial responders had among the lowest normalized peripheral clonal expansion, particularly in CD8+ T cells.

The source is an adult with an advanced solid tumor such as melanoma, head and neck, liver or kidney cancer. The sequence is built from TRBV5-1 and TRBJ2-7, with TRBD2 matching 9 junction bases. The sequencing here drew on CD4+ or CD8+ T cells sorted from blood, taken in a trial of the OX40 agonist ivuxolimab. CDR3 reads: CASSQSGRNPEQYF. DNA sequence: TGCGCCAGCAGCCAAAGCGGGAGGAATCCCGAGCAGTACTTC.